This T cell receptor (beta chain) originates from a study of T cells in tumors after PD-1 blockade. Measured with immunoSEQ multiplex PCR; TCRdb has only the in-frame clones, and not every one. The sample records approximately 63,000 clones, 74% being singletons. The CDR3 loop spans 14 amino acids. Unmatched junction bases numbered 7, after V lost 6 bases and J lost 2 bases. From germline, CDR1 is MDHEN and CDR2 SYDVKM. The sequencing used PBMCs, collected after anti-PD-1 treatment. The chain is built from TRBV28 and TRBJ2-7; 7 nucleotides align to TRBD1. This TCR came from a human donor with basal cell carcinoma. The CDR3 DNA is TGTGCCAGCAGGCCACCGGGACAGACCTACGAGCAGTACTTC. It codes for CASRPPGQTYEQYF. Using reference TRBV28 and TRBJ2-7 for the parts outside the CDR3, the full variable domain is DVKVTQSSRYLVKRTGEKVFLECVQDMDHENMFWYRQDPGLGLRLIYFSYDVKMKEKGDIPEGYSVSREKKERFSLILESASTNQTSMYLCASRPPGQTYEQYFGPGTRLTVT.